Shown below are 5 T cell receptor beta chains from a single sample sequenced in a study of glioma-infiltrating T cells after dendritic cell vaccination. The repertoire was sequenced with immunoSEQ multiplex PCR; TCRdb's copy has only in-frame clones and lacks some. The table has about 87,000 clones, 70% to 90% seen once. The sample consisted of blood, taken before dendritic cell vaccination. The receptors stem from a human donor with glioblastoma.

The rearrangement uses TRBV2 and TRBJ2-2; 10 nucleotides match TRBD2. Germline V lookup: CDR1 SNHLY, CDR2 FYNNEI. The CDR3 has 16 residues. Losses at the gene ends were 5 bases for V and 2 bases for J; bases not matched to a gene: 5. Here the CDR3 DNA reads TGTGCCAGCAGTTTCTGGACTAGCGGTAACACCGGGGAGCTGTTTTTT. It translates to CASSFWTSGNTGELFF.

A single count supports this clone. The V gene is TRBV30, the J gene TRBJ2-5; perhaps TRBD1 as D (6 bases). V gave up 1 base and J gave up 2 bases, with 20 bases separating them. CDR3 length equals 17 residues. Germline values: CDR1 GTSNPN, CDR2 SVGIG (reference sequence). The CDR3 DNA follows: TGTGCCTGGAGTGGGGGGTGGCAGGGGATCACACAAGAGACCCAGTACTTC. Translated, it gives CAWSGGWQGITQETQYF.

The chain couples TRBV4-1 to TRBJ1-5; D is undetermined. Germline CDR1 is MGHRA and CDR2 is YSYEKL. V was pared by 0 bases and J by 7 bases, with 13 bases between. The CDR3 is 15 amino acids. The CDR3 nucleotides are TGCGCCAGCAGCCAAGAAGGCAGGCCGTGGCAGCCCCAGCATTTT. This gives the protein CASSQEGRPWQPQHF.

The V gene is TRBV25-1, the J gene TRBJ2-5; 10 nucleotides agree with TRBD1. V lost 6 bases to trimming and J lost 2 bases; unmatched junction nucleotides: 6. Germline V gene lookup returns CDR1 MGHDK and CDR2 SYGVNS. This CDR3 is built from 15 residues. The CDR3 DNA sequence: TGTGCCAGCAGGGGGGGGACAGGGGTTCAAGAGACCCAGTACTTC. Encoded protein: CASRGGTGVQETQYF.

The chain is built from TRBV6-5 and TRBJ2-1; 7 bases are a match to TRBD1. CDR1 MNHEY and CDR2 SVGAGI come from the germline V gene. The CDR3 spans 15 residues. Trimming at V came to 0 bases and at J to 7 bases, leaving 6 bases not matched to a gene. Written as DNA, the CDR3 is TGTGCCAGCAGTTACTCAAGGGGGCGAGAAAATGAGCAGTTCTTC. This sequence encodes CASSYSRGRENEQFF.